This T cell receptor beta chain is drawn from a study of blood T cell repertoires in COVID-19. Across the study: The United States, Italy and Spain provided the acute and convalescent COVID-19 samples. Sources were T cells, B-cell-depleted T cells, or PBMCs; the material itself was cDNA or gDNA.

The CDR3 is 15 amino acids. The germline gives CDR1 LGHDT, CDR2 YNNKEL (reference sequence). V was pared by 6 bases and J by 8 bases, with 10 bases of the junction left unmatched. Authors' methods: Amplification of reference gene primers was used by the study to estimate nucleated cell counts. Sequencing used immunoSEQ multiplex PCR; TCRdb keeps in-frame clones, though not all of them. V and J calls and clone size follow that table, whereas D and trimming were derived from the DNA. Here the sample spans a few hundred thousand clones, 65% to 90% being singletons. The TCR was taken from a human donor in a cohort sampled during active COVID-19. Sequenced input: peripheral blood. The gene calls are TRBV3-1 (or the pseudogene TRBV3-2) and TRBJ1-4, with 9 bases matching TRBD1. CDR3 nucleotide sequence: TGTGCCAGCAGGCACCGGGACAGGGCAAACGAAAAACTGTTTTTT. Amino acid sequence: CASRHRDRANEKLFF.